This T cell receptor (beta chain) was retrieved from a study of PD-1 blockade in classical Hodgkin lymphoma. The germline gives CDR1 LGHNA, CDR2 YNFKEQ. The CDR3 loop spans 15 amino acids. Deletions cut 5 bases from V and 0 bases from J, with 11 bases between. As to time point: cycle 4 day 1 (C4D1), after six to seven weeks of nivolumab. Patients all relapsed after autologous stem cell transplantation, and there was variation in brentuximab vedotin exposure. Purification of CD4+ T cells from thawed PBMCs was achieved by magnetic negative selection. Best outcomes ranged across complete response, partial response and progressive disease. Overall study findings and caveats: The authors excluded patients who started nivolumab under 1 year after ASCT. The study found complete responders had baseline diversity similar to newly diagnosed patients.

With regard to this clone: Antigen unknown.

The method was immunoSEQ multiplex PCR; TCRdb's version includes in-frame clones alone and lacks a portion of them. The table includes tens of thousands of clones, around 87% detected once. The chain carries TRBV4-2 and TRBJ2-1; a possible D gene is TRBD1 (6 bases). The sequencing here drew on CD4+ T cells from blood, taken before the fourth cycle of nivolumab. The clonotype was recovered from a human donor with classical Hodgkin lymphoma. CDR3 sequence reads: CASSSGHSSYNEQFF. The CDR3 DNA reads TGTGCCAGCAGCTCGGGACACAGCTCCTACAATGAGCAGTTCTTC.